Each of the 21 T cell receptor beta chains below was sequenced from the same sample in a study of cytomegalovirus exposure and HLA in healthy donors. PCR involved 60 Vbeta and 13 Jbeta primers. Method: immunoSEQ multiplex PCR; TCRdb's copy keeps in-frame clones and lacks some. Of 270,000 or so clones listed, approximately 91% are singletons. Specimen: PBMCs. Receptor source: a girl aged 2-10 years in good health and CMV-seronegative.

To note about this clone: This CDR3 fails to terminate in the conserved phenylalanine or tryptophan, so it likely reflects a read error. The chain combines TRBV5-1 with TRBJ2-7, with 11 bases matching TRBD1. This CDR3 is 14 amino acids long. The germline V gene encodes CDR1 SGHRS and CDR2 YFSETQ. V was pared by 4 bases and J by 3 bases, with 3 bases of the junction left unmatched. CDR3 in DNA: TGCGCCAGCAGCCTCGGGACAGGGGGCTACGAGCAGTACCTC. The encoded protein is CASSLGTGGYEQYL.

The gene calls are TRBV5-1 and TRBJ2-7, with D possibly TRBD2 on 6 matching bases. V shed 4 bases and J shed 6 bases, with 20 bases lying between them. The CDR3 consists of 15 residues. Per the germline V gene, CDR1 is SGHRS and CDR2 is YFSETQ. CDR3 DNA: TGCGCCAGCAGCCTCTCTGCTCGGAGGGCAGGCGAGCAGTACTTC. Amino acids: CASSLSARRAGEQYF.

This chain connects TRBV10-3 to TRBJ2-1, with D tentatively TRBD2 (5 bases). V dropped 0 bases and J dropped 5 bases, with 17 bases sitting between them. The germline CDR1 and CDR2 sequences are ENHRY and SYGVKD. CDR3 length: 17 residues. The CDR3 region has the DNA TGTGCCATCAGTGAGTCTGTAGGCAGGAGGATTGACAATGAGCAGTTCTTC. Translation gives CAISESVGRRIDNEQFF.

The chain links TRBV11-2 to TRBJ2-7, with 9 positions matching TRBD1. V shed 4 bases, J shed 2 bases, and the junction held 3 bases outside the gene matches. CDR1 is SGHAT, CDR2 FQNNGV, per germline. This CDR3 contains 14 residues. Written as DNA, the CDR3 is TGTGCCAGCAGCTGGGGACAGGGTACCTACGAGCAGTACTTC. As protein: CASSWGQGTYEQYF.

This chain links TRBV7-6 with TRBJ2-2; no reliable D call. Germline V gene data show CDR1 as SGHVS and CDR2 as FNYEAQ. The V end was cut by 1 base, the J end by 5 bases, with 11 bases between. The CDR3 has 15 residues. The CDR3 is CASSLGNSRTGELFF. The CDR3 DNA sequence: TGTGCCAGCAGCTTAGGGAACTCGAGGACCGGGGAGCTGTTTTTT.

The chain links TRBV18 to TRBJ2-5; tentatively, D is TRBD1 (6 bases). Germline-derived CDR1 and CDR2 are KGHSH and LQKENI. The CDR3 has 14 amino acids. Trimming left V 5 bases short and J 7 bases short, with 17 bases between. The CDR3 region is CASSSRQASRTQYF. For the CDR3, the DNA is TGTGCCAGCTCATCCCGACAGGCCTCGCGGACCCAGTACTTC.

The V and J genes are TRBV2 and TRBJ2-5; the D gene is possibly TRBD2 (6 bases). This CDR3 has 14 amino acids. Between the trimmed V and J ends, which lost 8 bases and 5 bases, there was a span of 18 bases. CDR1 is SNHLY, CDR2 FYNNEI, per germline. CDR3 sequence (DNA): TGTGCCAGCCCCTTCGGAGGGTCTCAGGAGACCCAGTACTTC. Residues: CASPFGGSQETQYF.

The gene calls are TRBV28 and TRBJ1-1; D remains ambiguous. The germline V and J ends were trimmed by 7 bases and 1 base, with 7 bases remaining between them. Germline CDR1 and CDR2: MDHEN and SYDVKM. The CDR3 has 12 amino acids. The CDR3 is CASKPPNTEAFF. The CDR3 coding sequence is TGTGCCAGCAAGCCCCCGAACACTGAAGCTTTCTTT. Supplemented by reference TRBV28 and TRBJ1-1, the full variable domain reads DVKVTQSSRYLVKRTGEKVFLECVQDMDHENMFWYRQDPGLGLRLIYFSYDVKMKEKGDIPEGYSVSREKKERFSLILESASTNQTSMYLCASKPPNTEAFFGQGTRLTVV.

The sample holds a few counts of this clone. The rearrangement uses TRBV9 and TRBJ2-1; TRBD1 aligns across 7 bases. The germline CDR1 and CDR2 sequences are SGDLS and YYNGEE. The V segment lost 4 bases and the J segment 6 bases; nucleotides outside the gene matches: 1. The CDR3 consists of 12 residues. CDR3 in amino acids: CASSPGGNEQFF. The CDR3 nucleotides are TGTGCCAGCAGCCCAGGGGGCAATGAGCAGTTCTTC. Full variable domain (outside the CDR3, taken from reference TRBV9 and TRBJ2-1): DSGVTQTPKHLITATGQRVTLRCSPRSGDLSVYWYQQSLDQGLQFLIQYYNGEERAKGNILERFSAQQFPDLHSELNLSSLELGDSALYFCASSPGGNEQFFGPGTRLTVL.

The V call is TRBV10-2, the J call TRBJ2-6; TRBD2 might be the D (5 bases). The CDR3 totals 22 residues. Germline V gene sequence: CDR1 WSHSY, CDR2 SAAADI. The V and J ends lost 0 bases and 2 bases respectively, with 26 bases between them. The CDR3 nucleotides read TGCGCCAGCAGTGAGTCCCCGTCTAGCTTTAACGCCCTTAAGGCTGGGGCCAACGTCCTGACTTTC. As protein: CASSESPSSFNALKAGANVLTF.

This chain connects TRBV27 to TRBJ2-1; 9 nucleotides match TRBD2. The germline V gene encodes CDR1 MNHEY and CDR2 SMNVEV (reference sequence). The CDR3 spans 17 residues. V lost 2 bases and J lost 9; bases outside the gene matches: 14. CDR3 amino acids: CASSLARTSDLKGEQFF. CDR3 coding DNA: TGTGCCAGCAGTTTAGCACGGACTAGCGACCTGAAGGGTGAGCAGTTCTTC.

The V and J genes are TRBV6-1 and TRBJ2-1; 8 nucleotides line up with TRBD2. The germline V gene has CDR1 MNHNS and CDR2 SASEGT. The ends lost 7 bases at V and 6 bases at J; junction bases unmatched: 8. This CDR3 spans 14 amino acids. The CDR3 spells CASKQTSGPNEQFF. CDR3 nucleotide sequence: TGTGCCAGCAAGCAAACTAGCGGACCCAATGAGCAGTTCTTC.

The rearrangement links TRBV5-8 to TRBJ2-7; D unresolved. Germline V gene sequence: CDR1 SGHTS, CDR2 YDEGEE. The CDR3 contains 15 residues. V was clipped by 3 bases and J by 3 bases, with 16 bases between them. DNA of the CDR3: TGTGCCAGCAGCTGGCCCCGGCGACTTCGCTACGAGCAGTACTTC. It yields the protein CASSWPRRLRYEQYF.

V gene TRBV15 combines with J gene TRBJ1-3; D gene unclear. Trimming left V 0 bases short and J 2 bases short, with 17 bases between. The CDR3 totals 18 residues. The V gene's germline CDR1 is LNHNV and CDR2 YYDKDF (reference sequence). The CDR3 protein is CATSRDMRSGSTGNTIYF. DNA for the CDR3: TGTGCCACCAGCAGAGATATGAGAAGTGGTAGTACTGGAAACACCATATATTTT.

The CDR3 sequence: CSAKGLPGEKLFF. For the CDR3, the DNA is TGCAGCGCCAAAGGTCTGCCAGGGGAAAAACTGTTTTTT. The genes are TRBV29-1 and TRBJ1-4, with D perhaps matching TRBD1 (5 bases). This CDR3 spans 13 amino acids. V lost 7 bases, J lost 8 bases, and 17 bases lay in between. Germline CDR1 and CDR2: SQVTM and ANQGSEA.

The chain combines TRBV6-6 with TRBJ2-3; the D gene is possibly TRBD2 (6 bases). Germline-derived CDR1 and CDR2 are MNHNY and SVGAGI (reference sequence). This CDR3 comprises 13 residues. V dropped 8 bases and J dropped 2 bases, with 11 bases sitting between them. The CDR3 is CASQTSPTDTQYF. In nucleotides, the CDR3 is TGTGCCAGCCAAACTAGCCCCACAGATACGCAGTATTTT.

The chain recombines TRBV9 with TRBJ2-1; 11 nucleotides line up with TRBD2. J lost 4 bases, V lost 3 bases, and 3 bases had no gene match. The V gene's germline CDR1 is SGDLS and CDR2 YYNGEE. CDR3 length equals 15 residues. This CDR3 is CASSGRLAGYNEQFF. CDR3 bases: TGTGCCAGCAGCGGCCGACTAGCGGGGTACAATGAGCAGTTCTTC.

This chain joins TRBV2 and TRBJ2-7, with a weak D call TRBD2 (5 bases). With 6 bases removed from V and 6 bases from J, the gap between germline ends came to 6 bases. This CDR3 is 10 amino acids long. CDR1 is SNHLY, CDR2 FYNNEI, per germline. CDR3 DNA sequence: TGTGCCAGCAGAGGAGGCGAGCAGTACTTC. Amino acid sequence: CASRGGEQYF.

This clone was counted a single time. This chain uses TRBV7-8 with TRBJ2-7; maybe TRBD2 (5 bases). Germline loops: CDR1 SGHVS, CDR2 FQNEAQ. The V gene lost 2 bases and the J gene lost 2 bases, with 10 bases spanning the gap. The CDR3 runs 14 residues. The CDR3 DNA sequence: TGTGCCAGCAGCTTATACGGGGATGCCTACGAGCAGTACTTC. Amino acid sequence: CASSLYGDAYEQYF.

J is TRBJ1-1 and V is TRBV6-5; a weak D match, TRBD1 (6 bases). CDR3 length: 14 amino acids. The V end was cut by 5 bases, the J end by 5 bases, with 15 bases between. Germline values: CDR1 MNHEY, CDR2 SVGAGI. The CDR3 is CASSIPGVRTEAFF. CDR3 in DNA: TGTGCCAGCAGTATACCAGGGGTACGGACTGAAGCTTTCTTT.

The chain has TRBV30 and TRBJ2-2; 9 bases are shared with TRBD2. The junction had 18 bases not matched to a gene; V was cut back by 0 bases and J by 4 bases. The CDR3 is 20 residues long. Germline CDR1 GTSNPN, CDR2 SVGIG (reference sequence). CDR3 protein: CAWSVRWASGAPTGTGELFF. CDR3 sequence (DNA): TGTGCCTGGAGTGTACGCTGGGCTAGCGGGGCGCCGACGGGCACCGGGGAGCTGTTTTTT.